A single sample gave rise to the 13 T cell receptor beta chains below, sequenced in a study of T cell repertoires in cytomegalovirus infection. TCRdb passed the reads through MiXCR, listing each CDR3 protein once. Seen here are about 920,000 distinct CDR3 sequences, roughly 31% observed once, and the top ten hold 10% to 15%. Their recognized antigens are unknown. Material: cultured CD8+ T cells from PBMCs, obtained from culture after CMV antigen stimulation. All receptors derive from a human donor in good health (CMV status not recorded). Some clones in this sample may be carry-over from other donors' samples.

About this clonotype itself: At one of its ends the junction is not consistent with the germline gene, which may arise from a read error. Here the CDR3 DNA reads TGTGCCAGCAGTCCCGGGACTAAGTTCGAGCGGTTCTTC. Encoded protein: CASSPGTKFERFF. V gene TRBV6-1 combines with J gene TRBJ2-1; 7 positions agree with TRBD2. There are 13 residues in the CDR3. Germline values: CDR1 MNHNS, CDR2 SASEGT.

About this clonotype itself: The junction and the germline gene differ at one end; a read error may be behind it. This chain connects TRBV6-6 to TRBJ1-1, with TRBD1 as a possible D gene (6 bases). This CDR3 is built from 14 residues. CDR1 is MNHNY, CDR2 SVGAGI, per germline (reference sequence). CDR3 residues: CASSEGGRITESFF. The CDR3 DNA reads TGTGCCAGCAGCGAGGGGGGGCGAATCACTGAATCTTTCTTT.

This clonotype was detected only a few times. The chain links TRBV28 to TRBJ2-1; D possibly corresponds to TRBD1 (6 bases). The CDR3 length is 15 residues. The V gene lost 5 bases and the J gene lost 5 bases, with 16 bases spanning the gap. Germline CDR1 is MDHEN and CDR2 is SYDVKM. The CDR3 loop reads CASSPRDRWDNEQFF. CDR3 in DNA: TGTGCCAGCAGTCCCCGAGACAGGTGGGACAATGAGCAGTTCTTC.

This clonotype was observed a handful of times. The gene calls are TRBV7-9 and TRBJ1-1; possibly TRBD1 for D (5 bases). Trimming shortened V by 11 bases and J by 5 bases, and 27 bases separated the two germline ends. Looked up from germline, CDR1 is SEHNR and CDR2 is FQNEAQ (reference sequence). The CDR3 is 16 residues long. CDR3 residues: CAAGGRGWPGKTEAFF. The CDR3 DNA follows: TGTGCCGCGGGAGGACGGGGGTGGCCTGGGAAGACTGAAGCTTTCTTT.

The table lists this clonotype with a count of one. The rearrangement joins TRBV5-1 to TRBJ1-1; TRBD1 might be the D (5 bases). Germline loops: CDR1 SGHRS, CDR2 YFSETQ. Trimming removed 4 bases from V and 1 base from J, with 17 bases in between. The CDR3 length is 16 residues. Written as DNA, the CDR3 is TGCGCCAGCAGCGAACTCGTGGGGCGCGGGAACACTGAAGCTTTCTTT. Translating gives CASSELVGRGNTEAFF. Together with reference TRBV5-1 and TRBJ1-1, the CDR3 gives the full variable domain: KAGVTQTPRYLIKTRGQQVTLSCSPISGHRSVSWYQQTPGQGLQFLFEYFSETQRNKGNFPGRFSGRQFSNSRSEMNVSTLELGDSALYLCASSELVGRGNTEAFFGQGTRLTVV.

The genes are TRBV5-1 and TRBJ1-2; D might be TRBD1 (6 bases). Per the germline V gene, CDR1 is SGHRS and CDR2 is YFSETQ. V lost 6 bases and J 0 bases, leaving 15 bases between the germline ends. The CDR3 covers 15 residues. The CDR3: CASMGSRGANYGYTF. The CDR3 nucleotides read TGCGCCAGCATGGGGTCCAGGGGTGCTAACTATGGCTACACCTTC.

There are a few counts of this clonotype. The rearrangement joins TRBV6-2 or TRBV6-3 to TRBJ2-7; D might be TRBD2 (6 bases). Between the trimmed V and J ends, which lost 5 bases and 2 bases, there was a span of 10 bases. The CDR3 is 13 residues long. The germline V gene has CDR1 MNHEY and CDR2 SVGEGT. DNA for the CDR3: TGTGCCAGCAGTCATAGCGGACCCTACGAGCAGTACGTC. Its translation: CASSHSGPYEQYV.

The V and J genes are TRBV5-1 and TRBJ2-7; D may correspond to TRBD1 or TRBD2 (5 bases each). The CDR3 has 12 residues. Trimming stripped 5 bases from V and 3 bases from J, with 9 bases between. Germline lookup yields CDR1 SGHRS and CDR2 YFSETQ. The CDR3 DNA reads TGCGCCAGCAGAGGGACCGACTACGAGCAGTACTTC. The encoded protein is CASRGTDYEQYF. Drawing the rest from reference TRBV5-1 and TRBJ2-7, the complete variable domain is KAGVTQTPRYLIKTRGQQVTLSCSPISGHRSVSWYQQTPGQGLQFLFEYFSETQRNKGNFPGRFSGRQFSNSRSEMNVSTLELGDSALYLCASRGTDYEQYFGPGTRLTVT.

This clonotype was detected only a few times. The V call is TRBV5-6, the J call TRBJ1-1, with D possibly being TRBD1 (5 bases). V was pared by 5 bases and J by 4 bases, with 15 bases between. The CDR3 is 14 residues long. CDR1 is SGHDT, CDR2 YYEEEE, per germline. This CDR3 is CASRDKGSITEAFF. The CDR3 coding sequence is TGTGCCAGCAGGGACAAGGGCTCGATCACTGAAGCTTTCTTT.

The gene calls are TRBV6-2 or TRBV6-3 and TRBJ1-1; D is possibly TRBD1 (5 bases). The V end was cut by 2 bases, the J end by 5 bases, with 18 bases between. Germline CDR1 MNHEY, CDR2 SVGEGT. This CDR3 spans 16 amino acids. The CDR3 nucleotides are TGTGCCAGCAGTTACATTCTCCCAGGGCCGAATACTGAAGCTTTCTTT. Translating it yields CASSYILPGPNTEAFF.

V usage is TRBV6-5 and J usage is TRBJ1-4, with D possibly TRBD1 on 5 matching bases. Germline V gene lookup returns CDR1 MNHEY and CDR2 SVGAGI. The CDR3 is 14 residues long. V was clipped by 5 bases and J by 6 bases, with 13 bases between them. The DNA for the CDR3 is TGTGCCAGCAGTCTGGTGCAGGGATATGAAAAACTGTTTTTT. Protein: CASSLVQGYEKLFF.

There are many counts of this clonotype. The V call is TRBV7-2, the J call TRBJ2-3; 8 bases are shared with TRBD2. The CDR3 length is 18 residues. J was trimmed by 6 bases and V by 1 base; bases with no gene match: 15. In germline, CDR1 is SGHTA, CDR2 FQGNSA. The CDR3 here is CASSLDNVGGGTVDTQYF. CDR3 sequence (DNA): TGTGCCAGCAGCTTAGATAACGTTGGCGGGGGGACCGTTGATACGCAGTATTTT.

This clonotype was counted ten times or more. The chain uses TRBV6-5 and TRBJ2-5, with D tentatively TRBD1 (6 bases). V shed 2 bases and J shed 6 bases, with 16 bases lying between them. From germline, CDR1 is MNHEY and CDR2 SVGAGI. The CDR3 has 15 residues. CDR3 in amino acids: CASSYAGDKMKTQYF. The CDR3, as DNA: TGTGCCAGCAGTTACGCCGGGGACAAGATGAAGACCCAGTACTTC.